This TCR beta chain was documented in a study of T cell responses to AZD1222 COVID-19 vaccine. The study's findings and limits: The repertoires were collected only after the peak T cell response. The donors showed a predominance of white British ancestry and of females, with possible underestimation of clonal diversity.

A remark on this clone: The antigen is unknown.

Data came from immunoSEQ multiplex PCR; TCRdb stores just in-frame clones and leaves some out. Here the sample spans 120,000 to 150,000 clones, around 90% being singletons. This receptor was obtained from an adult in good health. The sample was peripheral blood, taken on day 0 of AZD1222 vaccination.

The CDR3 nucleotides are TGTGCCAGCAGCCGGGAGGGAGGAGGGGAAATATATGGCTACACCTTC. It specifies CASSREGGGEIYGYTF. The chain is built from TRBV4-2 and TRBJ1-2; TRBD1 is a possible D gene (5 bases). The CDR3 runs 16 residues. CDR1 is LGHNA and CDR2 is YNFKEQ in the germline V gene. The V end was cut by 4 bases, the J end by 5 bases, with 20 bases between.